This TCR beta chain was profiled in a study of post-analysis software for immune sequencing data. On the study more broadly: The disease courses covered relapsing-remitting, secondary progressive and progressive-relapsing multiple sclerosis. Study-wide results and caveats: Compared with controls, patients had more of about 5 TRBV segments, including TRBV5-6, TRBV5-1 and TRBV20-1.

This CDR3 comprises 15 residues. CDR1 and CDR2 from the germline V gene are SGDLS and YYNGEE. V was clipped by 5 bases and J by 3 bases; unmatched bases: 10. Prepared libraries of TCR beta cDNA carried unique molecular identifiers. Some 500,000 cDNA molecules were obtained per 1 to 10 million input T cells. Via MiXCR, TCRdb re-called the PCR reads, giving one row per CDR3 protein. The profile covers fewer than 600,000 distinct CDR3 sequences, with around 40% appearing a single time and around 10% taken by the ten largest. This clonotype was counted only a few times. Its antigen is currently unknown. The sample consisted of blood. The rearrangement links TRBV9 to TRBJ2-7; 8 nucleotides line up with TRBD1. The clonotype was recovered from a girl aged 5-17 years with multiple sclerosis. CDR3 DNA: TGTGCCAGCAGTCCCGACAGGGGTGTGTGCTACGAGCAGTACTTC. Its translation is CASSPDRGVCYEQYF.